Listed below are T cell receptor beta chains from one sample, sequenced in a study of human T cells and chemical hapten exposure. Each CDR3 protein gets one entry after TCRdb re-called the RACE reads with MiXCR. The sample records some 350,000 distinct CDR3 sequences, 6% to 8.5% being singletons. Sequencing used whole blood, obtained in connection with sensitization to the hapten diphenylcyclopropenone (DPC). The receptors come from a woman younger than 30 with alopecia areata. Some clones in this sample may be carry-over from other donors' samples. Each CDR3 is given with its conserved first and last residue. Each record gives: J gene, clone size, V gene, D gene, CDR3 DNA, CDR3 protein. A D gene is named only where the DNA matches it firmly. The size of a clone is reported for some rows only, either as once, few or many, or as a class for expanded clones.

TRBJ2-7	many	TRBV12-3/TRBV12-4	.	TGTGCCAGCAGTTTTAGCGGAGAGCAGTACTTC	CASSFSGEQYF
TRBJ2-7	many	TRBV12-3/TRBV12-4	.	TGTGCCAGCAGTCCGGACAGTTTCTACGAGCAGTACTTC	CASSPDSFYEQYF
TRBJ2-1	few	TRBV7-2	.	TGTGCCAGCAGCTTGGGGGCCTGGGATGAGCAGTTCTTC	CASSLGAWDEQFF
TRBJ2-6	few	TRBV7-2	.	TGTGCCAGCAGTCAAGGGTCTGGGGCCAACGTCCTGACTTTC	CASSQGSGANVLTF
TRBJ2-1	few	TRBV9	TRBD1	TGTGCCAGCAGCGCGACCTTGCTGGACAGGGTAAATGAGCAGTTCTTC	CASSATLLDRVNEQFF
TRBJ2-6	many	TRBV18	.	TGTGCCAGCTCGGGACTTATCCCTCGGGCCAACGTCCTGACTTTC	CASSGLIPRANVLTF
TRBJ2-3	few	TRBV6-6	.	TGTGCCAGCAGTTATTCCGGGACATCCCTTATCACAGATACGCAGTATTTT	CASSYSGTSLITDTQYF
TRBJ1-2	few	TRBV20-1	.	TGCAGTGCCTCTTCAGGGACTCAGCTCTATAACTATGGCTACACCTTC	CSASSGTQLYNYGYTF
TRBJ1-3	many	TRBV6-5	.	TGTGCCAGCATGAGGAGCTCTGGAAACACCATATATTTT	CASMRSSGNTIYF
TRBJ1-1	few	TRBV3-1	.	TGTGCCAGCAGCCAAGAGGGGGCAGATGAAGCTTTCTTT	CASSQEGADEAFF
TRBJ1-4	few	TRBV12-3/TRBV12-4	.	TGTGCCAGCAGTTCCTATGGGGCAACTAATGAAAAACTGTTTTTT	CASSSYGATNEKLFF
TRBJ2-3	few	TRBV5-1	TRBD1	TGCGCCAGCAGCGACAGGGCCACAGATACGCAGTATTTT	CASSDRATDTQYF
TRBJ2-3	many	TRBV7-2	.	TGTGCCAGCAGCCAGGCCAGTTCGGGTACGCAGTATTTT	CASSQASSGTQYF
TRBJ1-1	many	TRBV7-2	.	TGTGCCAGCAGCTTTAGGTACACTGAAGCTTTCTTT	CASSFRYTEAFF
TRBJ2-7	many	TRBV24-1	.	TGTGCCACCAGTGATTTTCAGGGCCGGCCCTACGAGCAGTACTTC	CATSDFQGRPYEQYF
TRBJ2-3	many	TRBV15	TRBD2	TGTGCCACCAGCAGAGCGCGGGGGGGCTCGGATACGCAGTATTTT	CATSRARGGSDTQYF
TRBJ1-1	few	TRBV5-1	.	TGCGCCAGCAGCACCACCTTCCTAATCAGGAACACTGAAGCTTTCTTT	CASSTTFLIRNTEAFF
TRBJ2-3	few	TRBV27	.	TGTGCCAGCAGTACCGACTACGGAGGCACAGATACGCAGTATTTT	CASSTDYGGTDTQYF
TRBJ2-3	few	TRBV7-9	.	TGTGCCAGCAGCTTATCACGTCAAGGCACAGATACGCAGTATTTT	CASSLSRQGTDTQYF
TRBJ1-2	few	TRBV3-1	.	TGTGCCAGCAGCCAAGAGACCGTTACGAGGGGCTACACCTTC	CASSQETVTRGYTF
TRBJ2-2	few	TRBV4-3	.	TGCGCCAGCAGTCAAGTTACCGGACAGTCGGGATTTGGGGAGCTGTTTTTT	CASSQVTGQSGFGELFF
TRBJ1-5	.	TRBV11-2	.	TGTGCCAGCAGCTTTAATCTCGATCAGCCCCAGCATTTT	CASSFNLDQPQHF
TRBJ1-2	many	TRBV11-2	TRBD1	TGTGCCAGCAGCCACCCGATAAGGGGGCAAGGCTACACCTTC	CASSHPIRGQGYTF
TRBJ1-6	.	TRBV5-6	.	TGTGCCAGCAGCTTGTTGGCTTCGGGGCGAACAAATTCACCCCTCCACTTT	CASSLLASGRTNSPLHF
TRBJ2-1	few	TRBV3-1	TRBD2	TGTGCCAGCAGTACTAGCGGGGGGAAAAATGAGCAGTTCTTC	CASSTSGGKNEQFF
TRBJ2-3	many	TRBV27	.	TGTGCCAGCAGCTCAGGGGAGGTAATGTTAGATACGCAGTATTTT	CASSSGEVMLDTQYF
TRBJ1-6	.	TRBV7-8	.	TGTGCCAGCAGCCCCCGCGGGGACCTGAGCTCCTATAATTCACCCCTCCACTTT	CASSPRGDLSSYNSPLHF
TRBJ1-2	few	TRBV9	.	TGTGCCAGCAGCCCCAGCCGGGACCTAGGCTACACCTTC	CASSPSRDLGYTF
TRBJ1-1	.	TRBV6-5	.	TGTGCCAGCAGTTACTACAGACGGAACACTGAAGCTTTCTTT	CASSYYRRNTEAFF
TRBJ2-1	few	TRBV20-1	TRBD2	TGCAGTGCTAGATCCTCTAGCGGGGGGCTAAATGAGCAGTTCTTC	CSARSSSGGLNEQFF
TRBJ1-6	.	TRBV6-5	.	TGTGCCAGCAGTTACTCGGAGGGGATTAATTCACCCCTCCACTTT	CASSYSEGINSPLHF
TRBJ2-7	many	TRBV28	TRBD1	TGTGCCAGCAGCCCCGCCGGGACAGAAACCTACGAGCAGTACTTC	CASSPAGTETYEQYF
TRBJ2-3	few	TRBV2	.	TGTGCCAGCCTCCGGGACGGGGGCACAGATACGCAGTATTTT	CASLRDGGTDTQYF
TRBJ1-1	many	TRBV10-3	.	TGTGCCATCAGCCGAAGGGGTACCGCGAACACTGAAGCTTTCTTT	CAISRRGTANTEAFF
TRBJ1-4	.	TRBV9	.	TGTGCCAGCAGCGTCGGAGGGACCTTCAGGGAAAAACTGTTTTTT	CASSVGGTFREKLFF
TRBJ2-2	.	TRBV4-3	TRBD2	TGCGCCTCGAGATGGACTAGCGCGAACACCGGGGAGCTGTTTTTT	CASRWTSANTGELFF
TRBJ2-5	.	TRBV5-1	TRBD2	TGCGCCAGCAGTACCGCCGTAGCGGGGGAGAAAGAGACCCAGTACTTC	CASSTAVAGEKETQYF
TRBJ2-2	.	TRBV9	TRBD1	TGTGCCAGCAGCGGACAGGGATTCACCGGGGAGCTGTTTTTT	CASSGQGFTGELFF
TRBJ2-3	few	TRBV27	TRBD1	TGTGCCAGCAGTTCCCTGACAGGGCATACTAGCACAGATACGCAGTATTTT	CASSSLTGHTSTDTQYF
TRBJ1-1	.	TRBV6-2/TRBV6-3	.	TGTGCCAGCAGTTACGAATCGAGATCAGAAGCTTTCTTT	CASSYESRSEAFF
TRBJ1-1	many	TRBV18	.	TGTGCCAGCTCACCATTGGCCGGACTTGGCACTGAAGCTTTCTTT	CASSPLAGLGTEAFF
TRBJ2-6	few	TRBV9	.	TGTGCCAGCAGCGGGATTAAGGGAGAAGGGTCTGGGGCCAACGTCCTGACTTTC	CASSGIKGEGSGANVLTF